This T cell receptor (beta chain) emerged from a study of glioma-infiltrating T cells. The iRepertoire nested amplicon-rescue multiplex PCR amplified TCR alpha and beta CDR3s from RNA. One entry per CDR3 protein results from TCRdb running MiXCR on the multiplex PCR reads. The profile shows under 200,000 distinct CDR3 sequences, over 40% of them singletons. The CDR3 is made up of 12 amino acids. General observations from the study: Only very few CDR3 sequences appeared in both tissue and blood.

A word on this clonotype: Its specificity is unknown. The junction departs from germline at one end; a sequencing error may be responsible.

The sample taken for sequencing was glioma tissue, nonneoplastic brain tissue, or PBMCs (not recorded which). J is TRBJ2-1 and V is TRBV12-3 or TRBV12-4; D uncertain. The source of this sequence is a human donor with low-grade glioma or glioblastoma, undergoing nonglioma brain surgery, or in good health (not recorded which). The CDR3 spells CASCKPHNELFF. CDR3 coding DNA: TGTGCCAGCTGTAAACCCCACAATGAGCTGTTCTTC.